A single sample is the source of the 16 T cell receptor beta chains below, sequenced in a study of control samples from healthy donors and cancer patients. TCRdb's copy holds only in-frame clones and misses some; the assay was immunoSEQ multiplex PCR. This sample has 90,000 to 110,000 clones, with more than 85% found just once. The specimen was blood. The receptors here all came from a woman aged 50 to 60 in good health.

This chain uses TRBV30 with TRBJ1-4; maybe TRBD1 (5 bases). The CDR3 extends over 13 amino acids. Deletions cut 4 bases from V and 4 bases from J, with 10 bases between. Germline V CDR1 and CDR2: GTSNPN, SVGIG (reference sequence). CDR3 sequence: CAWMGDFNEKLFF. The CDR3 DNA is TGTGCCTGGATGGGGGACTTTAATGAAAAACTGTTTTTT.

This clone was counted a single time. The rearrangement uses TRBV19 and TRBJ1-4, with 8 bases matching TRBD1. With 6 bases clipped from V and 8 bases from J, the junction kept 8 bases outside the gene matches. This CDR3 is 14 amino acids long. The germline V gene encodes CDR1 LNHDA and CDR2 SQIVND (reference sequence). Written as DNA, the CDR3 is TGTGCCAGTAGGAAGACAGGGGTTAAAGAAAAACTGTTTTTT. This gives the protein CASRKTGVKEKLFF.

The chain couples TRBV12-3 or TRBV12-4 to TRBJ1-4, with a tentative D call TRBD1 (5 bases). This CDR3 spans 13 amino acids. With 2 bases removed from V and 8 bases from J, the gap between germline ends came to 9 bases. CDR3 loop: CASSLRGREKLFF. CDR3 coding DNA: TGTGCCAGCAGTTTAAGGGGTCGAGAAAAACTGTTTTTT.

The gene calls are TRBV2 and TRBJ2-7; D gene unclear. The CDR3 consists of 14 residues. V gave up 5 bases and J gave up 0 bases, with 11 bases separating them. Germline CDR1 reads SNHLY; CDR2 reads FYNNEI. The CDR3 DNA sequence: TGTGCCAGCAGTTATGCGGAGTCCTCCTACGAGCAGTACTTC. Amino acids: CASSYAESSYEQYF.

V gene TRBV11-2 combines with J gene TRBJ1-1, with D uncertain. Trimming took off 5 bases at V and 5 bases at J, with 15 bases between the two ends. Per the germline V gene, CDR1 is SGHAT and CDR2 is FQNNGV. CDR3 length equals 14 residues. CDR3 sequence: CASSVFGGSTEAFF. The CDR3 DNA reads TGTGCCAGCAGCGTATTCGGAGGGAGTACTGAAGCTTTCTTT.

The chain recombines TRBV29-1 with TRBJ1-1; TRBD1 matches 8 bases. The CDR3 length is 14 residues. J gave up 9 bases and V 5 bases, and 14 bases lay outside the gene matches. CDR1 and CDR2 from the germline V gene are SQVTM and ANQGSEA. The CDR3: CSVLKDRQGWKAFF. The CDR3 region has the DNA TGCAGCGTTCTAAAAGATCGACAGGGGTGGAAAGCTTTCTTT.

This chain connects TRBV5-6 to TRBJ1-5; no firm D call. Germline loops: CDR1 SGHDT, CDR2 YYEEEE. V lost 3 bases to trimming and J lost 6 bases, with 7 bases between them. The length of the CDR3 is 12 residues. CDR3 nucleotide sequence: TGTGCCAGCAGCTCGCGAGCTCAGCCCCAGCATTTT. Its protein is CASSSRAQPQHF.

The J gene is TRBJ2-7, the V gene TRBV3-1 (or the pseudogene TRBV3-2); 8 bases align to TRBD1. V lost 2 bases and J lost 1; bases outside the gene matches: 4. Germline assignment: CDR1 LGHDT and CDR2 YNNKEL (reference sequence). This CDR3 is 15 amino acids long. The chain's CDR3 is CASSQPGTGSYEQYF. The CDR3 nucleotides read TGTGCCAGCAGCCAACCCGGGACAGGATCCTACGAGCAGTACTTC.

The J gene is TRBJ1-4, the V gene TRBV6-5; the D is unclear. V lost 4 bases, J lost 6 bases, and 15 bases lay in between. The CDR3 sequence is 15 residues long. CDR1 is MNHEY and CDR2 is SVGAGI in the germline V gene. CDR3 DNA sequence: TGTGCCAGCAGTTTAAGACGGAGGCAAGATGAAAAACTGTTTTTT. Its translation: CASSLRRRQDEKLFF.

The DNA for the CDR3 is TGTGCCAGCAGCCACGGGGGTAGATACTATAATTCACCCCTCCACTTT. Its translation is CASSHGGRYYNSPLHF. The rearrangement joins TRBV5-6 to TRBJ1-6; D is possibly TRBD1 (5 bases). This CDR3 is built from 16 residues. The germline gives CDR1 SGHDT, CDR2 YYEEEE. Between the trimmed V and J ends, which lost 4 bases and 3 bases, there was a span of 14 bases.

The V call is TRBV2, the J call TRBJ1-1; the D gene is possibly TRBD1 (6 bases). V lost 4 bases and J lost 4, with 13 bases in between. There are 14 residues in the CDR3. Germline V gene lookup returns CDR1 SNHLY and CDR2 FYNNEI. CDR3 amino acids: CASSAQGSFTEAFF. CDR3 DNA: TGTGCCAGCAGTGCCCAGGGGAGTTTCACTGAAGCTTTCTTT.

V and J are TRBV30 and TRBJ2-7; tentatively, D is TRBD2 (6 bases). Germline V gene sequence: CDR1 GTSNPN, CDR2 SVGIG (reference sequence). The CDR3 loop spans 15 amino acids. V gave up 0 bases and J gave up 4 bases, with 16 bases separating them. The chain's CDR3 is CAWSVPRLGRYEQYV. Written as DNA, the CDR3 is TGTGCCTGGAGTGTACCCCGACTAGGCCGTTACGAGCAGTACGTC.

This sequence joins TRBV6-5 and TRBJ2-5; TRBD1 matches 9 bases. Germline CDR1 MNHEY, CDR2 SVGAGI. J lost 4 bases, V lost 7 bases, and 7 bases had no gene match. This CDR3 spans 14 amino acids. The CDR3 coding sequence is TGTGCCAGCAAGGAGACAGGGGGGCGAGAGACCCAGTACTTC. This translates into CASKETGGRETQYF.

This chain joins TRBV28 and TRBJ1-2; 7 bases match TRBD1. J gave up 1 base and V 6 bases, and 8 bases lay outside the gene matches. CDR3 length equals 15 residues. Germline values: CDR1 MDHEN, CDR2 SYDVKM. The CDR3 coding sequence is TGTGCCAGCAGCTTTGACAGGGCCCATAACTATGGCTACACCTTC. The encoded protein is CASSFDRAHNYGYTF.

The rearrangement links TRBV11-3 to TRBJ1-5; D might be TRBD1 (5 bases). Trimming shortened V by 9 bases and J by 4 bases, and 19 bases separated the two germline ends. The CDR3 runs 15 residues. Germline-derived CDR1 and CDR2 are SGHNT and YENEEA. CDR3 sequence (DNA): TGTGCCAGAGAGCGAGGGGCCCAGCGAAATCAGCCCCAGCATTTT. It yields the protein CARERGAQRNQPQHF.

Note on this clone: The same CDR3 also results from other DNA sequences found in this sample. The chain carries TRBV20-1 and TRBJ2-3; D gene uncertain. CDR1 is DFQATT and CDR2 is SNEGSKA in the germline V gene (reference sequence). The V end lost 3 bases, the J end lost 4 bases, and 5 bases lay between the germline ends. This CDR3 contains 11 residues. This CDR3 is CSARRADTQYF. In nucleotides, the CDR3 is TGCAGTGCTAGGAGAGCAGATACGCAGTATTTT.